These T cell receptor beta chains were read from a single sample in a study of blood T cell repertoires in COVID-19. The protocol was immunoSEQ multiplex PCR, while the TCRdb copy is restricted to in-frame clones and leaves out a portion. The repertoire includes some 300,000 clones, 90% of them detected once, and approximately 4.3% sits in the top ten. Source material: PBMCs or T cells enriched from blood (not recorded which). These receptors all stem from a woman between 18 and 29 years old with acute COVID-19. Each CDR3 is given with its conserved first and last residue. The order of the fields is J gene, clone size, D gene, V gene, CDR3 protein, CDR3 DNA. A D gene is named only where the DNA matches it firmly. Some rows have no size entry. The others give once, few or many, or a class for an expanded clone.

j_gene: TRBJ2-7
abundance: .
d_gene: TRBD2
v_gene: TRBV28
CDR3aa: CASRLAGGPEQYF
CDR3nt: TGTGCCAGTAGACTAGCGGGAGGGCCGGAGCAGTACTTC

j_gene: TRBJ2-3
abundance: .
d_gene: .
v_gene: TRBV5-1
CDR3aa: CASSLAAATDTQYF
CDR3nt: TGCGCCAGCAGCTTGGCCGCAGCGACAGATACGCAGTATTTT

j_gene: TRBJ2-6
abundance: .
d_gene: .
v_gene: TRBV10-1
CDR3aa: CASSPTGANVLTF
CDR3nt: TGCGCCAGCAGCCCGACAGGGGCCAACGTCCTGACTTTC

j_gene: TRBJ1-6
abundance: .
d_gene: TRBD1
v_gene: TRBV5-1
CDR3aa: CASSLRGQENSPLHF
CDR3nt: TGCGCCAGCAGCTTGAGGGGACAGGAGAATTCACCCCTCCACTTT

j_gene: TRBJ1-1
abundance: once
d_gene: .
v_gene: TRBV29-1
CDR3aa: CSVSRQSPGTEAFF
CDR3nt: TGCAGCGTTTCGCGGCAGTCCCCGGGGACTGAAGCTTTCTTT

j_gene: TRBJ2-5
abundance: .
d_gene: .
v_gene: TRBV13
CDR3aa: CASSFVADRQETQYF
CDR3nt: TGTGCCAGCAGCTTTGTAGCGGACCGCCAAGAGACCCAGTACTTC

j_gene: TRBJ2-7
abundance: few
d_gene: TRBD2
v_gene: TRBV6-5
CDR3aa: CASSYRAGAGEQYF
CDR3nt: TGTGCCAGCAGTTACCGAGCGGGAGCGGGAGAGCAGTACTTC

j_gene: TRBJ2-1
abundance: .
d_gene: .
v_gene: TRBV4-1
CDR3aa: CASSSGSEQFF
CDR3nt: TGCGCCAGCAGCTCCGGTAGTGAGCAGTTCTTC

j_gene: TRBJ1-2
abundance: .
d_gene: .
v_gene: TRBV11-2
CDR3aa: CASSLGQVAGYTF
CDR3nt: TGTGCCAGCAGCTTAGGACAGGTCGCGGGCTACACCTTC

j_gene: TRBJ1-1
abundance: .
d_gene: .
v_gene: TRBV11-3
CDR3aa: CASSAGGWNTEAFF
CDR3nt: TGTGCCAGCAGCGCCGGGGGTTGGAACACTGAAGCTTTCTTT

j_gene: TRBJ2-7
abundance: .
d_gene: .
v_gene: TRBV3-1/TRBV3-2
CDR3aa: CASSQDFQMKQYF
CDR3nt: TGTGCCAGCAGCCAAGATTTCCAGATGAAGCAGTACTTC

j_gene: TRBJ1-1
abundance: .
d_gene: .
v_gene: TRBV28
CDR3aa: CASRPAGSTEAFF
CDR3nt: TGTGCCAGCAGGCCAGCGGGGAGCACTGAAGCTTTCTTT

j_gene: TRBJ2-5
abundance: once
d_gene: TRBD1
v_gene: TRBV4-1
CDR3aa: CASSLLTPGTGGIGETQYF
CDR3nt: TGCGCCAGCAGCCTCCTAACCCCCGGGACAGGGGGAATAGGGGAGACCCAGTACTTC

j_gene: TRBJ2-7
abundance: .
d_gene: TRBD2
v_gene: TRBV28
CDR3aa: CASSLAGVSTYEQYF
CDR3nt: TGTGCCAGCAGCCTAGCGGGAGTATCTACCTACGAGCAGTACTTC

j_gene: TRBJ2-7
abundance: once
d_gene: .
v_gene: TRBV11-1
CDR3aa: CASSPRTTITYEQYF
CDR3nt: TGTGCCAGCAGCCCACGGACTACCATCACCTACGAGCAGTACTTC

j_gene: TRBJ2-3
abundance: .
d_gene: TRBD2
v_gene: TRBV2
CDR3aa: CASLTSGSTDTQYF
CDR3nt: TGTGCCAGCCTTACTAGCGGTTCCACAGATACGCAGTATTTT

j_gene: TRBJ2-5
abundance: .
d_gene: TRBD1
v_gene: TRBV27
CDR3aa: CASSLGQGITETQYF
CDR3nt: TGTGCCAGCAGTCTCGGACAGGGGATTACGGAGACCCAGTACTTC

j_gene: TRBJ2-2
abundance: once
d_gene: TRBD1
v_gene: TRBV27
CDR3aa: CASSFRDRGTGELFF
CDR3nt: TGTGCCAGCAGTTTCCGGGACAGGGGGACCGGGGAGCTGTTTTTT

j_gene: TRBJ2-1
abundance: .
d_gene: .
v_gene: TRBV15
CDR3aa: CATSSHNRENEQFF
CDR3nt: TGTGCCACCAGCAGCCACAATCGGGAGAATGAGCAGTTCTTC

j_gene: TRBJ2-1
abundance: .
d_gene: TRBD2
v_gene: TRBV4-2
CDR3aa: CASSWGGLAGGNNEQFF
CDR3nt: TGTGCCAGCAGCTGGGGGGGGCTAGCGGGAGGTAACAATGAGCAGTTCTTC

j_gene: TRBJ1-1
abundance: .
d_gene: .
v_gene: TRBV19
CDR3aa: CATRGGTEAFF
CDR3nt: TGTGCCACCCGTGGAGGCACTGAAGCTTTCTTT

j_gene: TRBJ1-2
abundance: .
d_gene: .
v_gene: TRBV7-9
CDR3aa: CASSWDSPGGYTF
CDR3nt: TGTGCCAGCAGTTGGGACTCCCCCGGTGGCTACACCTTC

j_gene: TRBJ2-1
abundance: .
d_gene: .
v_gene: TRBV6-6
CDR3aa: CASSRPLLGRAQGRYNEQFF
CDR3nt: TGTGCCAGCAGTCGACCCCTTCTCGGTAGGGCACAGGGTCGATACAATGAGCAGTTCTTC

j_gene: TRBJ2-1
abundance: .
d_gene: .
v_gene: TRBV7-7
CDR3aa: CASSLGPSAQYNEQFF
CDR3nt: TGTGCTAGCAGCTTAGGACCTAGCGCCCAATACAATGAGCAGTTCTTC

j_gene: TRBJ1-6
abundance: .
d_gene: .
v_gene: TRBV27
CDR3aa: CASSPSSTYNSPLHF
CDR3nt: TGTGCCAGCAGCCCCAGTTCGACCTATAATTCACCCCTCCACTTT

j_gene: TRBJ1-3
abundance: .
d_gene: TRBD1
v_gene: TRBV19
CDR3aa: CASTNLGQGGNTIYF
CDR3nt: TGTGCCAGTACCAACCTAGGACAGGGGGGAAACACCATATATTTT

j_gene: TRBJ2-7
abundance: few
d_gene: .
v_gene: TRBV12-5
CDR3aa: CASGLKPTAIQQYF
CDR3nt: TGTGCTAGTGGTTTGAAACCGACAGCAATCCAGCAGTACTTC

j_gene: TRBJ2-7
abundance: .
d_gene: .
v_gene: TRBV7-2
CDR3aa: CASSLGSQGINEQYF
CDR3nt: TGTGCCAGCAGCTTAGGTAGCCAGGGTATCAACGAGCAGTACTTC

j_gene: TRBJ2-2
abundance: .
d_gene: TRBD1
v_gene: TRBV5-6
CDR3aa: CASSSQGARKGELFF
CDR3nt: TGTGCCAGCAGTTCACAGGGGGCGAGGAAAGGGGAGCTGTTTTTT

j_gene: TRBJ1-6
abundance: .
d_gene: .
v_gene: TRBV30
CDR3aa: CAWTKRANSPLHF
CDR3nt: TGTGCCTGGACTAAGCGTGCCAATTCACCCCTCCACTTT

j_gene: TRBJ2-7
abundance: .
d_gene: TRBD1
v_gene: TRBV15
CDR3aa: CATSRDRKDRGFYEQYF
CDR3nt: TGTGCCACCAGCAGAGATCGGAAGGACAGGGGATTCTACGAGCAGTACTTC

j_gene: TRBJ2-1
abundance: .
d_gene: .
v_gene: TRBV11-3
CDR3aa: CASSLARGIYNEQFF
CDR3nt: TGTGCCAGCAGCTTAGCACGAGGGATCTACAATGAGCAGTTCTTC

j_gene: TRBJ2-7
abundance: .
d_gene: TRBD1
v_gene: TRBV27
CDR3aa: CASSLFSIRTGSYEQYF
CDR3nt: TGTGCCAGCAGTTTATTTAGTATACGGACAGGGTCGTACGAGCAGTACTTC

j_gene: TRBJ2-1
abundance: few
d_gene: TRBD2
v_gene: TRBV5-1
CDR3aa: CASSQTTSGSYNEQFF
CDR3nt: TGCGCCAGCAGCCAAACGACTAGCGGGAGCTACAATGAGCAGTTCTTC

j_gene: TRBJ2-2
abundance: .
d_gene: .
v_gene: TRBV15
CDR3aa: CATSRDSFTGELFF
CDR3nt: TGTGCCACCAGCAGAGATAGTTTCACCGGGGAGCTGTTTTTT

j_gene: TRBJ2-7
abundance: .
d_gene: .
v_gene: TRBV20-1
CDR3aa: CSASLQYSYEQYF
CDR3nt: TGCAGTGCTAGTCTTCAGTACTCCTACGAGCAGTACTTC